This T cell receptor (beta chain) comes out of a study of blood T cell repertoires in COVID-19. On the study more broadly: Acute-phase and convalescent COVID-19 samples originated in the United States, Italy and Spain. T cells, B-cell-depleted T cells, or PBMCs supplied cDNA or gDNA.

Source study methods: Using reference gene primer amplification, nucleated cell counts were estimated. The data were produced by immunoSEQ multiplex PCR, yet TCRdb's version contains in-frame clones alone and is incomplete. That table is the source of V, J and clone size, and D and trimming were worked out from the DNA. The sample has about 170,000 clones; 85% are singletons. The CDR3 is 14 amino acids. Looked up from germline, CDR1 is GTSNPN and CDR2 is SVGIG (reference sequence). The J segment lost 2 bases and the V segment lost 8 bases, leaving 10 bases of the junction unmatched. The V gene is TRBV30, the J gene TRBJ1-1, with 8 bases aligning to TRBD1. The sequenced sample consisted of peripheral blood. The clonotype originates from a human donor with acute or convalescent COVID-19. The donor label of this sample is uncertain. CDR3 DNA: TGTGCCGGCTACCGACAGGGGCCAAACACTGAAGCTTTCTTT. Translating gives CAGYRQGPNTEAFF.